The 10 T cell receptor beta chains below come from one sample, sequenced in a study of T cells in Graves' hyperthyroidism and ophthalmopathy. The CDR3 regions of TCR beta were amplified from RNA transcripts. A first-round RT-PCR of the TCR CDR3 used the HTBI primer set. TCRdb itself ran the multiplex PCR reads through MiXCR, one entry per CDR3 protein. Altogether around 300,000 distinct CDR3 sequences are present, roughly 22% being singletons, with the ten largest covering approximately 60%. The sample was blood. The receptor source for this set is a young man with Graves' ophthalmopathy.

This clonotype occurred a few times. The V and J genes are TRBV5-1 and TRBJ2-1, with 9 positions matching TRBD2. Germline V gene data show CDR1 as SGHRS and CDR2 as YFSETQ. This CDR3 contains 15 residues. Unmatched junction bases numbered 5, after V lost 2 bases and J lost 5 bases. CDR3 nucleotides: TGCGCCAGCAGCTTAATAGCGGGAGTGAACAATGAGCAGTTCTTC. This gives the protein CASSLIAGVNNEQFF. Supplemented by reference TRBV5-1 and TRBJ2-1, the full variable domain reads KAGVTQTPRYLIKTRGQQVTLSCSPISGHRSVSWYQQTPGQGLQFLFEYFSETQRNKGNFPGRFSGRQFSNSRSEMNVSTLELGDSALYLCASSLIAGVNNEQFFGPGTRLTVL.

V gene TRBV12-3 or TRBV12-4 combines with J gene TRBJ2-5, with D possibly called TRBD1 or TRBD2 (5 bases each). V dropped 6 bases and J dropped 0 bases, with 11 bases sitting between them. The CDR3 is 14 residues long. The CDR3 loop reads CASSYRDHQETQYF. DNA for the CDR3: TGTGCCAGCAGCTACCGGGACCACCAAGAGACCCAGTACTTC.

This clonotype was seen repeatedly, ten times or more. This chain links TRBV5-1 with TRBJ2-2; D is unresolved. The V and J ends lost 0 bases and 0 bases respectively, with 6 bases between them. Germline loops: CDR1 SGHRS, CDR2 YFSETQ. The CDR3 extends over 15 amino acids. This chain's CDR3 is CASSLEAANTGELFF. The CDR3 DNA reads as TGCGCCAGCAGCTTGGAGGCTGCGAACACCGGGGAGCTGTTTTTT.

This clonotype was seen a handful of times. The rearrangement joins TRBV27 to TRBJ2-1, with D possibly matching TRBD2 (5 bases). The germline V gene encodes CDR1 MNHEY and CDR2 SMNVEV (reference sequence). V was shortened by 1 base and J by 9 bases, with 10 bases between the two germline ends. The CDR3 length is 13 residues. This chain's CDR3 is CASSLWLEGEQFF. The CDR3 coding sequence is TGTGCCAGCAGTTTATGGCTTGAGGGTGAGCAGTTCTTC.

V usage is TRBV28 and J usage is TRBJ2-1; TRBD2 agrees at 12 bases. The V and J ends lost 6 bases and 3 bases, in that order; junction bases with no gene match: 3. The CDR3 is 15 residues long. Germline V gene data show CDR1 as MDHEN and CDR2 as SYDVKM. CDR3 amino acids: CASRRTSGNYNEQFF. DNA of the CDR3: TGTGCCAGCAGGCGGACTAGCGGGAACTACAATGAGCAGTTCTTC. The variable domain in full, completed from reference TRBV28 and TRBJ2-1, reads DVKVTQSSRYLVKRTGEKVFLECVQDMDHENMFWYRQDPGLGLRLIYFSYDVKMKEKGDIPEGYSVSREKKERFSLILESASTNQTSMYLCASRRTSGNYNEQFFGPGTRLTVL.

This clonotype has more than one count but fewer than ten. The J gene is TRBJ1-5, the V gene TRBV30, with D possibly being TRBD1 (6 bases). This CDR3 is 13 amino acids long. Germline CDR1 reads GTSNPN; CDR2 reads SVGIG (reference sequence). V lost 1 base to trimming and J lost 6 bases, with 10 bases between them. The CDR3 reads CAWSGTEGQPQHF. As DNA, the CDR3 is TGTGCCTGGAGTGGGACAGAGGGTCAGCCCCAGCATTTT.

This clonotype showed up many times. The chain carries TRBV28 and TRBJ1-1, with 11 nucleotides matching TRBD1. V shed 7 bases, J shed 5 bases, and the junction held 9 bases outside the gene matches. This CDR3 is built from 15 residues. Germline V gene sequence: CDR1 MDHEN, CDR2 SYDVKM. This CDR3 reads CASNLPGTGGTEAFF. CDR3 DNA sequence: TGTGCCAGCAACCTGCCCGGGACAGGGGGGACTGAAGCTTTCTTT.

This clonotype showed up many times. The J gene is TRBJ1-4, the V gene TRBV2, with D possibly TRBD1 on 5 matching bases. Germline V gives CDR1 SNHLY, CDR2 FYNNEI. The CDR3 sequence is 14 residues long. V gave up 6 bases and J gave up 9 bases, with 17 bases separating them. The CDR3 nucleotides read TGTGCCAGCAGCCCCAGGGACCTCGGGCAAAAACTGTTTTTT. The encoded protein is CASSPRDLGQKLFF.

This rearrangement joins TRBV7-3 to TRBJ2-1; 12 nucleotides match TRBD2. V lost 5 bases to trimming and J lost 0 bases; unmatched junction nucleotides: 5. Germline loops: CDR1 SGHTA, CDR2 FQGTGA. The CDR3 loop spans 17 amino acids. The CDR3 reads CASSPKTSGSSYNEQFF. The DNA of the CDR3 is TGTGCCAGCAGCCCTAAGACTAGCGGGAGCTCCTACAATGAGCAGTTCTTC.

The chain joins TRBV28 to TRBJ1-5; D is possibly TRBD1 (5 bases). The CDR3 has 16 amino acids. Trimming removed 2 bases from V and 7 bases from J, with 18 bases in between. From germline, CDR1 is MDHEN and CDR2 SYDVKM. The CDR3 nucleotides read TGTGCCAGCAGTTTAAGTGAGGCTCCAAAGGGGCAGCCCCAGCATTTT. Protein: CASSLSEAPKGQPQHF.